The 30 T cell receptor beta chains given below trace back to one sample, sequenced in a study of control samples from healthy donors and cancer patients. Sequenced by immunoSEQ multiplex PCR; TCRdb stores in-frame clones only, minus some. The sample has just over 80,000 clones; around 94% are singletons. The sample was blood. These receptors were collected from a woman younger than 35 in good health.

The chain joins TRBV28 to TRBJ1-5; possibly TRBD1 for D (6 bases). V dropped 1 base and J dropped 4 bases, with 11 bases sitting between them. Germline V lookup: CDR1 MDHEN, CDR2 SYDVKM. The CDR3 runs to 15 residues. CDR3 loop: CASSLSGEGNQPQHF. Written as DNA, the CDR3 is TGTGCCAGCAGTTTATCAGGGGAGGGTAATCAGCCCCAGCATTTT.

J is TRBJ2-7 and V is TRBV10-3; D unclear. Trimming left V 2 bases short and J 0 bases short, with 5 bases between. This CDR3 contains 13 residues. The V gene's germline CDR1 is ENHRY and CDR2 SYGVKD. The CDR3 spells CAISEDGSYEQYF. The CDR3 DNA sequence: TGTGCCATCAGTGAGGACGGCTCCTACGAGCAGTACTTC.

The rearrangement uses TRBV7-9 and TRBJ2-1; a possible D gene is TRBD1 (6 bases). V was shortened by 0 bases and J by 5 bases, with 11 bases between the two germline ends. Germline V gene lookup returns CDR1 SEHNR and CDR2 FQNEAQ (reference sequence). The CDR3 loop spans 15 amino acids. Here the CDR3 DNA reads TGTGCCAGCAGCTTAGCGGGGGCCCGAGACAATGAGCAGTTCTTC. Its translation: CASSLAGARDNEQFF.

The rearrangement links TRBV11-2 to TRBJ2-1, with 7 nucleotides matching TRBD2. This CDR3 spans 16 amino acids. The V and J ends lost 1 base and 9 bases, in that order; junction bases with no gene match: 12. Germline V gene lookup returns CDR1 SGHAT and CDR2 FQNNGV. The CDR3 DNA is TGTGCCAGCAGCTTAGGGGGGGGACTCGTAACCGGTGAGCAGTTCTTC. Its translation is CASSLGGGLVTGEQFF.

V and J are TRBV7-3 and TRBJ2-7; D not certain. The CDR3 contains 14 residues. Germline loops: CDR1 SGHTA, CDR2 FQGTGA. With 5 bases removed from V and 1 base from J, the gap between germline ends came to 12 bases. For the CDR3, the DNA is TGTGCCAGCAGCCCCCTTCAGAGTTCCTACGAGCAGTACTTC. Protein sequence: CASSPLQSSYEQYF.

V is TRBV11-1 and J is TRBJ2-7; a possible D gene is TRBD1 (5 bases). The CDR3 is 15 residues long. The V end lost 0 bases, the J end lost 3 bases, and 12 bases lay between the germline ends. Germline CDR1 and CDR2: SGHAT and FQDESV (reference sequence). CDR3 nucleotides: TGTGCCAGCAGCTTAGCGGGGCAGTTTTACTACGAGCAGTACTTC. This encodes CASSLAGQFYYEQYF. Based on the CDR3 plus reference TRBV11-1 and TRBJ2-7, the full variable domain is EAEVAQSPRYKITEKSQAVAFWCDPISGHATLYWYRQILGQGPELLVQFQDESVVDDSQLPKDRFSAERLKGVDSTLKIQPAELGDSAMYLCASSLAGQFYYEQYFGPGTRLTVT.

The rearrangement uses TRBV27 and TRBJ2-5; possible D gene TRBD2, 6 bases. Germline V gene lookup returns CDR1 MNHEY and CDR2 SMNVEV (reference sequence). Trimming left V 5 bases short and J 0 bases short, with 22 bases between. The CDR3 length is 18 residues. In DNA, the CDR3 is TGTGCCAGCAGTCCGCGGGACCGCTACTACGGGTACCAAGAGACCCAGTACTTC. Encoded protein: CASSPRDRYYGYQETQYF.

The chain couples TRBV12-3 or TRBV12-4 to TRBJ1-1, with D hard to call. Between the trimmed V and J ends, which lost 3 bases and 0 bases, there was a span of 5 bases. The CDR3 sequence is 13 residues long. The DNA for the CDR3 is TGTGCCAGCAGTTTTGAGTTGAACACTGAAGCTTTCTTT. Protein: CASSFELNTEAFF.

V gene TRBV24-1 combines with J gene TRBJ2-3; a possible D gene is TRBD2 (6 bases). The CDR3 extends over 14 amino acids. The V gene's germline CDR1 is KGHDR and CDR2 SFDVKD. The V end was cut by 6 bases, the J end by 2 bases, with 11 bases between. The CDR3 region is CATSRRGLTDTQYF. Written as DNA, the CDR3 is TGTGCCACCAGTCGGCGGGGACTCACAGATACGCAGTATTTT.

The chain links TRBV9 to TRBJ2-1; D is perhaps TRBD2 (6 bases). Germline V gene lookup returns CDR1 SGDLS and CDR2 YYNGEE. With 6 bases removed from V and 9 bases from J, the gap between germline ends came to 22 bases. The CDR3 consists of 15 residues. The CDR3 spells CASTRLGLASGEQFF. The DNA for the CDR3 is TGTGCCAGCACCCGCTTAGGGCTAGCGTCGGGTGAGCAGTTCTTC.

CDR3 region: CASSFASGRTDTQYF. The CDR3 coding sequence is TGTGCCAGCAGTTTCGCTAGCGGGAGGACAGATACGCAGTATTTT. This chain joins TRBV28 and TRBJ2-3, with 11 bases lining up with TRBD2. This CDR3 is built from 15 residues. Germline values: CDR1 MDHEN, CDR2 SYDVKM. The V gene end was trimmed by 3 bases and the J gene end by 3 bases; junction bases not matched to a gene: 2.

CDR3 sequence: CASSLRDGAYEQYF. The CDR3 DNA reads TGTGCCAGCAGCCTAAGGGACGGGGCCTACGAGCAGTACTTC. The rearrangement links TRBV7-2 to TRBJ2-7; the D call may be TRBD1 or TRBD2 (5 bases each). V lost 5 bases and J 2 bases, leaving 13 bases between the germline ends. This CDR3 spans 14 amino acids. Germline lookup yields CDR1 SGHTA and CDR2 FQGNSA.

This clone was counted a single time. The chain carries TRBV6-2 or TRBV6-3 and TRBJ2-5; 10 bases match TRBD2. The CDR3 extends over 15 amino acids. V trimming: 8 bases; J trimming: 2 bases; junction bases outside the gene matches: 8. The germline CDR1 and CDR2 sequences are MNHEY and SVGEGT. CDR3 residues: CASRSGLAAQETQYF. CDR3 nucleotide sequence: TGTGCCAGCCGTTCAGGACTAGCGGCTCAAGAGACCCAGTACTTC.

This chain links TRBV5-5 with TRBJ1-2; D not certain. The CDR3 extends over 14 amino acids. Trimming pared 2 bases from V and 4 bases from J, leaving 12 bases between. Per the germline V gene, CDR1 is SGHKS and CDR2 is YYEKEE (reference sequence). The CDR3 bases are TGTGCCAGCAGCTTATCGTGGGTACCCTATGGCTACACCTTC. Protein sequence: CASSLSWVPYGYTF.

The chain recombines TRBV25-1 with TRBJ2-6; D possibly corresponds to TRBD2 (5 bases). Looked up from germline, CDR1 is MGHDK and CDR2 is SYGVNS. The CDR3 runs to 18 residues. Trimming cost V 6 bases and J 1 base, with 19 bases left between them. The CDR3 reads CASSGALGLRSGANVLTF. The DNA for the CDR3 is TGTGCCAGCAGCGGTGCCCTTGGACTGAGATCTGGGGCCAACGTCCTGACTTTC.

The chain uses TRBV7-9 and TRBJ1-1; D is unresolved. CDR3 length equals 14 residues. The germline V gene encodes CDR1 SEHNR and CDR2 FQNEAQ (reference sequence). The V and J ends lost 2 bases and 5 bases respectively, with 12 bases between them. The CDR3, as DNA: TGTGCCAGCAGCTTACTGGCCAGTGGGACTGAAGCTTTCTTT. This codes for CASSLLASGTEAFF.

The chain combines TRBV28 with TRBJ1-6; D not resolved. Looked up from germline, CDR1 is MDHEN and CDR2 is SYDVKM. This CDR3 has 21 amino acids. V was cut by 3 bases and J by 0 bases, with 24 bases left in between. The CDR3: CASSFSVLSRHVSSYNSPLHF. The CDR3 region has the DNA TGTGCCAGCAGTTTTTCCGTTTTATCGAGGCATGTCAGCTCCTATAATTCACCCCTCCACTTT.

This chain's CDR3 is CASSTLTGGQGELFF. DNA of the CDR3: TGTGCCAGCAGTACTTTGACAGGGGGCCAGGGGGAGCTGTTTTTT. This chain links TRBV27 with TRBJ2-2; 10 bases agree with TRBD1. CDR1 is MNHEY, CDR2 SMNVEV, per germline (reference sequence). This CDR3 contains 15 residues. J was trimmed by 8 bases and V by 5 bases; bases with no gene match: 8.

The V call is TRBV7-9, the J call TRBJ1-5, with 8 bases aligning to TRBD1. Germline values: CDR1 SEHNR, CDR2 FQNEAQ (reference sequence). The CDR3 runs to 16 residues. V lost 5 bases to trimming and J lost 4 bases; unmatched junction nucleotides: 10. CDR3 amino acids: CASSAQSGTGNQPQHF. The CDR3 DNA is TGTGCCAGCAGCGCCCAGTCAGGGACAGGTAATCAGCCCCAGCATTTT. Using reference TRBV7-9 and TRBJ1-5 for the parts outside the CDR3, the full variable domain is DTGVSQNPRHKITKRGQNVTFRCDPISEHNRLYWYRQTLGQGPEFLTYFQNEAQLEKSRLLSDRFSAERPKGSFSTLEIQRTEQGDSAMYLCASSAQSGTGNQPQHFGDGTRLSIL.

The chain links TRBV25-1 to TRBJ1-3; D not certain. CDR3 length equals 15 residues. Germline V lookup: CDR1 MGHDK, CDR2 SYGVNS. V dropped 2 bases and J dropped 0 bases, with 8 bases sitting between them. The CDR3 coding sequence is TGTGCCAGCAGTGAACCGGGCTACTCTGGAAACACCATATATTTT. This gives the protein CASSEPGYSGNTIYF.

This clone was observed a few times. The V and J genes are TRBV24-1 and TRBJ2-1; D tentatively reads TRBD1 or TRBD2 (6 bases each). The CDR3 spans 19 residues. Germline V gives CDR1 KGHDR, CDR2 SFDVKD. The ends were cut back, 4 bases at V and 0 bases at J, with 21 bases in the middle. For the CDR3, the DNA is TGTGCCACCAGTGACCATGGACAAGGGGGGATAAGCTCCTACAATGAGCAGTTCTTC. Its protein product is CATSDHGQGGISSYNEQFF.

CDR3 bases: TGCAGTGCTAGTGCTACGGAAGCTAACTATGGCTACACCTTC. Protein product: CSASATEANYGYTF. The chain combines TRBV20-1 with TRBJ1-2, with no clear D. The CDR3 contains 14 residues. The V gene lost 3 bases and the J gene lost 0 bases, with 11 bases spanning the gap. Germline V gene lookup returns CDR1 DFQATT and CDR2 SNEGSKA (reference sequence).

The CDR3 sequence is CASRDSPRVSAEAFF. The CDR3 bases are TGTGCCAGTAGAGACTCACCCAGGGTGTCCGCTGAAGCTTTCTTT. The rearrangement joins TRBV19 to TRBJ1-1; TRBD1 might be the D (5 bases). There are 15 residues in the CDR3. Germline CDR1 is LNHDA and CDR2 is SQIVND (reference sequence). V was clipped by 6 bases and J by 6 bases, with 20 bases between them.

This sequence joins TRBV7-3 and TRBJ2-2; 7 bases are a match to TRBD2. CDR1 is SGHTA and CDR2 is FQGTGA in the germline V gene. Germline trimming cut 3 bases from V and 4 bases from J; bases unmatched to any gene: 11. The CDR3 is made up of 17 amino acids. CDR3: CASSFPQGRESTGELFF. In nucleotides, the CDR3 is TGTGCCAGCAGCTTCCCCCAAGGGCGGGAGAGCACCGGGGAGCTGTTTTTT.

CDR3 DNA sequence: TGTGCCAGCAGCCAAAAAGCGCGAGCAGCGGGGGGGCCGACGGGCACAGATACGCAGTATTTT. This sequence encodes CASSQKARAAGGPTGTDTQYF. This rearrangement joins TRBV3-1 (or the pseudogene TRBV3-2) to TRBJ2-3, with 10 bases that match TRBD2. V was pared by 2 bases and J by 1 base, with 18 bases of the junction left unmatched. This CDR3 contains 21 residues. Germline CDR1 is LGHDT and CDR2 is YNNKEL (reference sequence).

V usage is TRBV5-1 and J usage is TRBJ2-1; TRBD2 agrees at 11 bases. With 2 bases clipped from V and 6 bases from J, the junction kept 4 bases outside the gene matches. The CDR3 totals 15 residues. The germline CDR1 and CDR2 sequences are SGHRS and YFSETQ. CDR3: CASSFISGGANEQFF. DNA of the CDR3: TGCGCCAGCAGCTTTATTAGCGGGGGGGCCAATGAGCAGTTCTTC.

The table lists this clone with a count of one. The CDR3 reads CASSFRLAGGHSSSYNEQFF. CDR3 nucleotide sequence: TGTGCCAGCAGTTTCCGACTAGCGGGGGGCCACAGCAGCTCCTACAATGAGCAGTTCTTC. The V and J genes are TRBV6-2 or TRBV6-3 and TRBJ2-1; 13 bases fit TRBD2. Germline V gene data show CDR1 as MNHEY and CDR2 as SVGEGT. This CDR3 comprises 20 residues. V gave up 4 bases and J gave up 0 bases; unmatched junction bases: 12.

The chain joins TRBV28 to TRBJ1-1; weak D call: TRBD1 (5 bases). The CDR3 loop spans 15 amino acids. Per the germline V gene, CDR1 is MDHEN and CDR2 is SYDVKM. Trimming shortened V by 6 bases and J by 1 base, and 15 bases separated the two germline ends. CDR3 protein: CASRGQDYKNTEAFF. The CDR3 DNA sequence: TGTGCCAGCAGGGGGCAGGACTATAAGAACACTGAAGCTTTCTTT.

The V and J genes are TRBV7-8 and TRBJ1-2; D is ambiguous. The CDR3 runs to 12 residues. Germline V CDR1 and CDR2: SGHVS, FQNEAQ. V was pared by 4 bases and J by 4 bases, with 7 bases between. The CDR3 bases are TGTGCCAGCAGCTCTAGACCCTATGGCTACACCTTC. It translates to CASSSRPYGYTF. Drawing the rest from reference TRBV7-8 and TRBJ1-2, the complete variable domain is GAGVSQSPRYKVAKRGQDVALRCDPISGHVSLFWYQQALGQGPEFLTYFQNEAQLDKSGLPSDRFFAERPEGSVSTLKIQRTQQEDSAVYLCASSSRPYGYTFGSGTRLTVV.

The chain has TRBV5-1 and TRBJ2-7, with TRBD1 matching 10 bases. The germline CDR1 and CDR2 sequences are SGHRS and YFSETQ. The CDR3 extends over 13 amino acids. V was pared by 3 bases and J by 6 bases, with 3 bases of the junction left unmatched. In DNA, the CDR3 is TGCGCCAGCAGCTCCCGACAGGGGGCCGAGCAGTACTTC. Translating gives CASSSRQGAEQYF.